The clone carrying this TCR beta chain came up once. Antigen unknown. Germline lookup yields CDR1 GTSNPN and CDR2 SVGIG (reference sequence). This CDR3 contains 17 residues. Unmatched junction bases numbered 12, after V lost 1 base and J lost 3 bases. TCRdb keeps only in-frame clones here, not all; method: immunoSEQ multiplex PCR. The repertoire has over 250,000 clones, 65% to 90% of them found once; the top ten carry around 1%. This sample is drawn from a study of cytomegalovirus exposure and HLA in healthy donors. The overall study: Both the roughly 120 validation repertoires and the approximately 700 first-cohort repertoires used the same platform, as reported by a later analysis. Notes on the study in general: The authors enumerated around 150 TCR beta chains as linked to cytomegalovirus. It was reported that the classifier diagnosed cytomegalovirus status with high specificity and sensitivity in both the original and validation cohorts.

Sequenced input: PBMCs. J is TRBJ2-7 and V is TRBV30; 10 bases align to TRBD2. The clonotype originates from a woman between 18 and 29 years old in good health and CMV-seronegative. The CDR3 here is CAWSGSRTSGFLYEQYF. Written as DNA, the CDR3 is TGTGCCTGGAGTGGGTCTCGGACTAGCGGATTCCTCTACGAGCAGTACTTC.